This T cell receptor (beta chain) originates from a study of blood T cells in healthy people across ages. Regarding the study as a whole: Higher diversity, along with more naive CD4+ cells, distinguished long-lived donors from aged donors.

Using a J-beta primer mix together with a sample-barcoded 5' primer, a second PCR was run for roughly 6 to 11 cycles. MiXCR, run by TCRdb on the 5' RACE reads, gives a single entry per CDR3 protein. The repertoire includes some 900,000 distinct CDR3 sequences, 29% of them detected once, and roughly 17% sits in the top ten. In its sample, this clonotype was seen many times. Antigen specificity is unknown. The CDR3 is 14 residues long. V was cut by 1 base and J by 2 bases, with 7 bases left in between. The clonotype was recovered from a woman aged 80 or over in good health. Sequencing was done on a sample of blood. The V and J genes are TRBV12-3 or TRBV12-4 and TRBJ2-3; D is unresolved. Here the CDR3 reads CASSLEHTTDTQYF. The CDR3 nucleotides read TGTGCCAGCAGTTTAGAGCACACCACAGATACGCAGTATTTT.